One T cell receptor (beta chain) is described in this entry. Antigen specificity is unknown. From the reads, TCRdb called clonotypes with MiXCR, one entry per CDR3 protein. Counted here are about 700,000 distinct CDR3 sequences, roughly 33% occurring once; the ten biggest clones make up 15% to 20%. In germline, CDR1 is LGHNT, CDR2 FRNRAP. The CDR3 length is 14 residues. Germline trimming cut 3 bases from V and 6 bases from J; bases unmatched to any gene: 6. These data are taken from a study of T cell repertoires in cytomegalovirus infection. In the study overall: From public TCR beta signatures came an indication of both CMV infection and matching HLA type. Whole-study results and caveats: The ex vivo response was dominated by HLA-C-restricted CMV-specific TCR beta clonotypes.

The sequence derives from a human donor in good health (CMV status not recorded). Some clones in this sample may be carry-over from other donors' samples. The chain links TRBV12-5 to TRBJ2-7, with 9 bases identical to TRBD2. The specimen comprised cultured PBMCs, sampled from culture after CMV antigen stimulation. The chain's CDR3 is CASGLPGLASEQYF. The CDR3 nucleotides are TGTGCTAGTGGTTTACCGGGACTAGCTTCCGAGCAGTACTTC.